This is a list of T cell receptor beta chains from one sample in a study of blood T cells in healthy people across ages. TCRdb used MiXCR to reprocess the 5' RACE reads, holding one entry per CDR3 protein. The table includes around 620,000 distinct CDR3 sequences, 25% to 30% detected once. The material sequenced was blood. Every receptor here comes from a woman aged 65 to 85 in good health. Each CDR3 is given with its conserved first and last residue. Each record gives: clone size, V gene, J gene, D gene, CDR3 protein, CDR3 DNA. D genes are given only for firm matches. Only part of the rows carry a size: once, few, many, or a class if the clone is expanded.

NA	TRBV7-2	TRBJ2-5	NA	CASSFSWDEEATQYF	TGTGCCAGCAGCTTCTCCTGGGACGAGGAGGCGACCCAGTACTTC
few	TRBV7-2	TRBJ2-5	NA	CASIRGLGETQYF	TGTGCCAGCATCCGGGGGTTGGGGGAGACCCAGTACTTC
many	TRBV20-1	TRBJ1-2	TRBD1	CSADRGQANYGYTF	TGCAGTGCCGACCGGGGACAGGCTAACTATGGCTACACCTTC
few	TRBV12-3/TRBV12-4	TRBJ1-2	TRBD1	CASSLRTGSIKGYTF	TGTGCCAGCAGTCTTCGGACAGGCAGCATTAAGGGCTACACCTTC
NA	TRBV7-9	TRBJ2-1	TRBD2	CASLGGNRYNEQFF	TGTGCCAGCCTCGGGGGGAATAGGTACAATGAGCAGTTCTTC
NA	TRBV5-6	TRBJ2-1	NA	CASSSRVRINEQFF	TGTGCCAGCAGCTCACGAGTACGTATCAATGAGCAGTTCTTC
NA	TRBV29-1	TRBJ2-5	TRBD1	CSVGPLSGGETQYF	TGCAGCGTTGGGCCCCTTTCAGGGGGAGAGACCCAGTACTTC
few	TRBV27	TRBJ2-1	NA	CASSFDFDRYNEQFF	TGTGCCAGCAGTTTTGATTTCGACAGATACAATGAGCAGTTCTTC
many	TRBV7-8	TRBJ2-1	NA	CASSRGSGDSNEQFF	TGTGCCAGCTCCCGGGGTAGCGGGGACAGCAATGAGCAGTTCTTC
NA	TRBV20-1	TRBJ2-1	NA	CSARALSASSYNEQFF	TGCAGTGCTAGGGCCCTATCCGCGAGCTCCTACAATGAGCAGTTCTTC
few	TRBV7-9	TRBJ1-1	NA	CASSFGPGGEAFF	TGTGCCAGCAGCTTTGGCCCCGGAGGTGAAGCTTTCTTT
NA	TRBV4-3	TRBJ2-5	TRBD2	CASSQDKRGGVFEETQYF	TGCGCCAGCAGCCAAGATAAGCGGGGGGGCGTATTTGAAGAGACCCAGTACTTC
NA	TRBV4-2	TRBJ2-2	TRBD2	CASSHGTSGGRNTGELFF	TGTGCCAGCAGCCATGGGACTAGCGGGGGCCGGAACACCGGGGAGCTGTTTTTT
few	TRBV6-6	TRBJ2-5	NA	CASSPGLGGIKETQYF	TGTGCCAGCAGCCCCGGACTAGGGGGAATCAAAGAGACCCAGTACTTC
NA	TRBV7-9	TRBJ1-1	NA	CASSLDDFHTEAFF	TGTGCCAGCAGCTTAGATGATTTCCACACTGAAGCTTTCTTT
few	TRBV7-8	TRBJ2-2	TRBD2	CASSLLSGGPTGELFF	TGTGCCAGCAGCTTACTAAGCGGGGGGCCGACGGGGGAGCTGTTTTTT
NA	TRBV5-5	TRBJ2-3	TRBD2	CASSLREEVDAGDTQYF	TGTGCCAGCAGCTTGCGGGAGGAAGTGGACGCCGGAGATACGCAGTATTTT
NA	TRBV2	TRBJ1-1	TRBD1	CASSRQGVTTEAFF	TGTGCCAGCAGTAGACAGGGGGTTACCACTGAAGCTTTCTTT
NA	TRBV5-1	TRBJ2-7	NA	CASSAGQTTGSYEQYF	TGCGCCAGCAGCGCCGGACAGACGACGGGGTCCTACGAGCAGTACTTC
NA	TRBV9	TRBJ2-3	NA	CASSPRILVDTQYF	TGTGCCAGCAGCCCCCGCATTCTAGTCGATACGCAGTATTTT